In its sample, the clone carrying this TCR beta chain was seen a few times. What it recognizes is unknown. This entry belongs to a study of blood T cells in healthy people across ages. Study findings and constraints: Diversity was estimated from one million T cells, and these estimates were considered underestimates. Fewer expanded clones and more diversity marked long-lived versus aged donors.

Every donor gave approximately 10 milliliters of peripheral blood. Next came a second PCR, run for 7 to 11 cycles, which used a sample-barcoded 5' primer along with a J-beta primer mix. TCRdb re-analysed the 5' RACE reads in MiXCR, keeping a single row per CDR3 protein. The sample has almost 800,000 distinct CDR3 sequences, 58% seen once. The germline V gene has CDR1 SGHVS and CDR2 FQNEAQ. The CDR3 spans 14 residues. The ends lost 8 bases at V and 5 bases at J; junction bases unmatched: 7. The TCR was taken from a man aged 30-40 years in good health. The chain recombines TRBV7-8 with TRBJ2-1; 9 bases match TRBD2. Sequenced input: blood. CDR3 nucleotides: TGTGCCAGCCTTCCGGGGACTAGCCACAATGAGCAGTTCTTC. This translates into CASLPGTSHNEQFF. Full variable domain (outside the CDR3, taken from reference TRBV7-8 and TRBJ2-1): GAGVSQSPRYKVAKRGQDVALRCDPISGHVSLFWYQQALGQGPEFLTYFQNEAQLDKSGLPSDRFFAERPEGSVSTLKIQRTQQEDSAVYLCASLPGTSHNEQFFGPGTRLTVL.